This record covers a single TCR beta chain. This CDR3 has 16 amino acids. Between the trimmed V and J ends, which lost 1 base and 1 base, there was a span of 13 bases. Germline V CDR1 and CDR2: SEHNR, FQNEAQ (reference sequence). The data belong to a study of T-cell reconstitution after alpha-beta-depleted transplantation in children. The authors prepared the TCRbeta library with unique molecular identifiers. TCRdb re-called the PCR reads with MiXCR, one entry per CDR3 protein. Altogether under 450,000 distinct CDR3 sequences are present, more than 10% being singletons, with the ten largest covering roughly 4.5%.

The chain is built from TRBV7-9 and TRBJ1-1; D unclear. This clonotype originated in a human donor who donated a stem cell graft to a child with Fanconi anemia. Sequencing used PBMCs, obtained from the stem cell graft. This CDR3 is CASSLGKGLGNTEAFF. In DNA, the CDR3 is TGTGCCAGCAGCTTAGGGAAGGGCCTTGGGAACACTGAAGCTTTCTTT.